This record concerns one T cell receptor beta chain sequence. This sample is part of a study of PD-L1 blockade in urothelial cancer. This CDR3 spans 15 amino acids. Losses at the gene ends were 2 bases for V and 7 bases for J; bases not matched to a gene: 8. Looked up from germline, CDR1 is MGHDK and CDR2 is SYGVNS. The repertoire was sequenced with immunoSEQ multiplex PCR; TCRdb's copy has only in-frame clones and lacks some. The table lists about 56,000 clones, more than 70% of them singletons. Specimen: PBMCs, collected around atezolizumab (anti-PD-L1) treatment. The chain recombines TRBV25-1 with TRBJ2-3, with TRBD1 matching 8 bases. The sequence came from a man in his fifties with urothelial cancer. The CDR3 spells CASSEAGGNSNTQYF. The DNA of the CDR3 is TGTGCCAGCAGTGAAGCAGGGGGCAATTCAAATACGCAGTATTTT.